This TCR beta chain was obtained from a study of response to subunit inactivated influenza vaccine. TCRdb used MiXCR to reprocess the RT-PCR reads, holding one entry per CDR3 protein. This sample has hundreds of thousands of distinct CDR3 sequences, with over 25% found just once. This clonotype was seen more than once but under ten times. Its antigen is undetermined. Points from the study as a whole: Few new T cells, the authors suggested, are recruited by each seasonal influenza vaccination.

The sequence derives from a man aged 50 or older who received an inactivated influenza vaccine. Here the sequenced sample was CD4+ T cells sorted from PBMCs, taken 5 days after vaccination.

CDR3 protein: CASSPRERETQYF. CDR3 in DNA: TGTGCCAGCTCACCGCGGGAGCGAGAGACCCAGTACTTC. The chain uses TRBV18 and TRBJ2-5; 7 bases map to TRBD2. Germline V CDR1 and CDR2: KGHSH, LQKENI. Trimming at V came to 3 bases and at J to 4 bases, leaving 2 bases not matched to a gene. The CDR3 extends over 13 amino acids.